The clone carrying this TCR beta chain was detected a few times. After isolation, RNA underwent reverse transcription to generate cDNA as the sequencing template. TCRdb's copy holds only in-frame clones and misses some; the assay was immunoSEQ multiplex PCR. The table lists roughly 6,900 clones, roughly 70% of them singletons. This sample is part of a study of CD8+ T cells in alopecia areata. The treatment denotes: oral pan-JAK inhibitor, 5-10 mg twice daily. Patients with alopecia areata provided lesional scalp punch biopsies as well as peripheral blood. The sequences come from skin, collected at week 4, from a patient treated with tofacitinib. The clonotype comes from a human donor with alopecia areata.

The CDR3 protein is CASSPRVVYEQYF. In nucleotides, the CDR3 is TGTGCCAGCAGCCCTCGGGTTGTCTACGAGCAGTACTTC. This chain connects TRBV27 to TRBJ2-7, with D unresolved. Germline assignment: CDR1 MNHEY and CDR2 SMNVEV (reference sequence). The ends were cut back, 6 bases at V and 3 bases at J, with 12 bases in the middle. There are 13 residues in the CDR3.